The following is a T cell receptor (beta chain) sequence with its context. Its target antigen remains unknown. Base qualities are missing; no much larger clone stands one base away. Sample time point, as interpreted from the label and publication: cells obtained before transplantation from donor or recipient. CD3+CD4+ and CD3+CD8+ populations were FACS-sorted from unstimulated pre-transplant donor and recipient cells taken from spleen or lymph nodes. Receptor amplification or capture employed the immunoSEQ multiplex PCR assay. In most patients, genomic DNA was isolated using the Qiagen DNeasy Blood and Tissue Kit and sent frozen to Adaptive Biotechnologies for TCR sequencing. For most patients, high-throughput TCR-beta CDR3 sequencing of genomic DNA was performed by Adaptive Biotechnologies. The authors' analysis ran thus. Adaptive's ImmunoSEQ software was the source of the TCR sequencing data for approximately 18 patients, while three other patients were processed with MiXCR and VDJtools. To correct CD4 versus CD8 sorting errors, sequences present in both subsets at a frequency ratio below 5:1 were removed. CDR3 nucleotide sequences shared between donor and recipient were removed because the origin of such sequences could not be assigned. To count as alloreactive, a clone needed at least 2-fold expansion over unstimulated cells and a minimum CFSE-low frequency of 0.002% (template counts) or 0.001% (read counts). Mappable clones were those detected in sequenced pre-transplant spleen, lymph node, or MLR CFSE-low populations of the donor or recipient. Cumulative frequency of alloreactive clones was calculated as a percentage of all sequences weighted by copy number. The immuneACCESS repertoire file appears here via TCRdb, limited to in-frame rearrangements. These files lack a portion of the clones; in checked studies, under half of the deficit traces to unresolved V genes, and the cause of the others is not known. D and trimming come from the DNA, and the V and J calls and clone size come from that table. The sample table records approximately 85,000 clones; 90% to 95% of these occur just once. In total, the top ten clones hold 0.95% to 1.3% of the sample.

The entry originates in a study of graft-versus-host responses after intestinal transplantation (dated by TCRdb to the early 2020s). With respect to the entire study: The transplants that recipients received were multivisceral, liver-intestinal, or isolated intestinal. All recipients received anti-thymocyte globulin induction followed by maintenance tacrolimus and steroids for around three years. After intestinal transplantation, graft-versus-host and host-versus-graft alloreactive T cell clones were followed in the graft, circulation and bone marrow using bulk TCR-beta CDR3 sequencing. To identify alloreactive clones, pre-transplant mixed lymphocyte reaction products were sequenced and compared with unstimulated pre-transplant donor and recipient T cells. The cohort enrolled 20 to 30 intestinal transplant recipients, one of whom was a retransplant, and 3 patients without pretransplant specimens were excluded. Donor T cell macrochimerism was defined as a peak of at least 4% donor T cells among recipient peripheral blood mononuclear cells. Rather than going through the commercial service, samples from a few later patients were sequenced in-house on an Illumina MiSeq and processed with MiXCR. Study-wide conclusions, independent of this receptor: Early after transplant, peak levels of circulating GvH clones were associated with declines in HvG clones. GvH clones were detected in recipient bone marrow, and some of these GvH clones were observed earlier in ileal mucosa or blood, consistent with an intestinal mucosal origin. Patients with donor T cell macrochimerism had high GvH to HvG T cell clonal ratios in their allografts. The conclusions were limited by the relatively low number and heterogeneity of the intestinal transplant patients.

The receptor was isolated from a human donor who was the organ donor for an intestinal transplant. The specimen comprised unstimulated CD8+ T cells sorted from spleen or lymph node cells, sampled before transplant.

The CDR3 has the sequence CASSLVLGRARADTQYF. The DNA sequence reads TGTGCCAGCAGCTTAGTTCTCGGGAGGGCCAGGGCAGATACGCAGTATTTT. The sequence joins TRBV13 to TRBJ2-3, with 8 bases in between that match TRBD2. Clipping removes 1 base from V and 4 bases from J, with 10 as the unmatched junction base count. For CDR1 and CDR2, the germline V gene (reference sequence) lists PRHDT and FYEKMQ. The CDR3 measures 17 amino acids from cysteine to phenylalanine. Just CDR3 DNA is preserved here, 51 bases in frame from base 1. The full variable domain, with segments outside the CDR3 supplied by the reference TRBV13 and TRBJ2-3 proteins, appears as AAGVIQSPRHLIKEKRETATLKCYPIPRHDTVYWYQQGPGQDPQFLISFYEKMQSDKGSIPDRFSAQQFSDYHSELNMSSLELGDSALYFCASSLVLGRARADTQYFGPGTRLTVL.